Listed below are T cell receptor beta chains from one sample, sequenced in a study of blood T cell repertoires in COVID-19. The table came from immunoSEQ multiplex PCR; TCRdb's copy has only in-frame clones and leaves some out. The sample gives 200,000 to 250,000 clones, 70% to 85% of which show up once; around 1.9% is in the top ten. Material: peripheral blood. The receptors derive from a woman of 80 years or more with acute or convalescent COVID-19. Both conserved end residues are part of each CDR3. The D gene is left open where the match is weak. Only some rows state a clone size, as once, few, many or a class for expanded clones.

>-|TRBV21-1|16|TRBJ1-5|-
TGTGCCAGCAGCAAAGCTGGGACAGGGAGGGATCAGCCCCAGCATTTT
CASSKAGTGRDQPQHF
>TRBD2|TRBV9|15|TRBJ2-7|-
TGTGCCAGCAGCGTAGACCAGCGGGGGGGCTACGAGCAGTACTTC
CASSVDQRGGYEQYF
>-|TRBV7-2|16|TRBJ1-6|-
TGTGCCAGCAGCTTAGCCTCGACGGCGGGAAATTCACCCCTCCACTTT
CASSLASTAGNSPLHF
>-|TRBV19|12|TRBJ1-6|-
TGTGCCAGTAGACATACAAGTTCACCCCTCCACTTT
CASRHTSSPLHF
>-|TRBV18|14|TRBJ1-2|few
TGTGCCAGCTCACCACCGCCAGGTCTTTATGGCTACACCTTC
CASSPPPGLYGYTF
>TRBD2|TRBV15|14|TRBJ2-1|-
TGTGCCACCAGCGTAGGACTAGTTGGCAATGAGCAGTTCTTC
CATSVGLVGNEQFF
>TRBD1|TRBV28|14|TRBJ1-2|-
TGTGCCAGCAGGCTCGGACAGGGGGGCTATGGCTACACCTTC
CASRLGQGGYGYTF
>TRBD2|TRBV7-3|16|TRBJ2-2|once
TGTGCCAGCAGCTTAACTAGCGGGGGTAACACCGGGGAGCTGTTTTTT
CASSLTSGGNTGELFF
>-|TRBV6-4|15|TRBJ2-2|-
TGTGCCAGCGCTACAACAGGAGCGAACACCGGGGAGCTGTTTTTT
CASATTGANTGELFF
>-|TRBV19|15|TRBJ1-1|-
TGTGCCAGTAGAGTATCGGGGGGAAGGGGTACTGAAGCTTTCTTT
CASRVSGGRGTEAFF
>-|TRBV7-9|14|TRBJ2-1|-
TGTGCCAGCAGCTTAAGTAAGGGGAAAGATGAGCAGTTCTTC
CASSLSKGKDEQFF
>-|TRBV2|14|TRBJ2-7|-
TGTGCCAGCAGCCACAGACAGGTAACCTACGAGCAGTACTTC
CASSHRQVTYEQYF
>TRBD1|TRBV5-8|15|TRBJ1-5|-
TGTGCCAGCAGTACGCCGGGACAGCAGAATCAGCCCCAGCATTTT
CASSTPGQQNQPQHF
>TRBD1|TRBV6-2/TRBV6-3|15|TRBJ1-1|-
TGTGCCAGCAGTATAGGGGGCCCAAAGGACACTGAAGCTTTCTTT
CASSIGGPKDTEAFF
>TRBD1|TRBV30|12|TRBJ2-7|-
TGTGCCTGGAGCCCGACAGGGGACGAGCAGTACTTC
CAWSPTGDEQYF
>TRBD1|TRBV18|15|TRBJ1-1|few
TGTGCCAGCTCTACCGGGACAGGGGGCCTTGCTGAAGCTTTCTTT
CASSTGTGGLAEAFF
>-|TRBV4-2|15|TRBJ1-6|-
TGTGCCAGCAGCCAATACAGAACCGATAATTCACCCCTCCACTTT
CASSQYRTDNSPLHF
>-|TRBV7-9|15|TRBJ1-4|-
TGTGCCAGCAGCAGCCTCCGGAGAGGAGATGAAAAACTGTTTTTT
CASSSLRRGDEKLFF
>-|TRBV5-8|16|TRBJ1-1|-
TGTGCCAGCAGCTTGTTACAGGGTTCCATGAACACTGAAGCTTTCTTT
CASSLLQGSMNTEAFF
>-|TRBV5-4|13|TRBJ1-2|-
TGTGCCAGCAGCCCGGAGGGGGGGGATGGCTACACCTTC
CASSPEGGDGYTF
>-|TRBV6-2/TRBV6-3|15|TRBJ2-1|-
TGTGCCAGCAGTTACGGTCGGGGGAGCCACAATGAGCAGTTCTTC
CASSYGRGSHNEQFF
>TRBD2|TRBV4-2|14|TRBJ2-7|-
TGTGCCAGCAGCCTCGGGACTACGCGGTACGAGCAGTACTTC
CASSLGTTRYEQYF